This TCR beta chain is from a study of T cells in tuberculosis. The time point is: new active TB diagnosis, blood taken before or within 7 days of starting treatment. Each patient had positive sputum smear microscopy and/or positive culture. Each clinical donor contributed on average approximately 100,000 T cells from unsorted cryopreserved PBMC. V lost 5 bases, J lost 9 bases, and 9 bases stayed unmatched. This CDR3 comprises 14 residues. Germline CDR1 reads MDHEN; CDR2 reads SYDVKM. In its sample, this clone was seen a few times. Assay used: immunoSEQ multiplex PCR; TCRdb lists only in-frame clones, some missing. The sample consists of roughly 34,000 clones, approximately 90% of them appearing once.

The sequencing here drew on PBMCs, taken at tuberculosis diagnosis. The V gene is TRBV28, the J gene TRBJ1-5; 8 bases agree with TRBD1. This receptor was obtained from an adult with tuberculosis. CDR3 in DNA: TGTGCCAGCAGTATCCGACAGGGGCCGAGGCCCCAGCATTTT. This gives the protein CASSIRQGPRPQHF.